Listed below are T cell receptor beta chains from one sample, sequenced in a study of blood T cell repertoires in COVID-19. TCRdb's table, derived via immunoSEQ multiplex PCR, lists solely in-frame clones and lacks some. This repertoire shows 110,000 to 150,000 clones, approximately 86% found once; its top ten account for over 8%. Material for sequencing was peripheral blood. Receptors originate from an older woman with acute or convalescent COVID-19. Each CDR3 is given with its conserved first and last residue. D genes are given only for firm matches. Clone size is stated in some rows and not others, as once, few, many or a class when expanded.

j_call d_call v_call clone_size cdr3_aa cdr3_nt
TRBJ1-5 . TRBV6-5 . CASGGGDNNQPQHF TGTGCCAGCGGCGGGGGGGACAACAATCAGCCCCAGCATTTT
TRBJ2-7 TRBD2 TRBV7-8 . CASSLALGTTYEQYF TGTGCCAGCAGCTTAGCTTTGGGGACTACCTACGAGCAGTACTTC
TRBJ1-6 . TRBV27 . CASRWTNSPLHF TGTGCCAGCAGGTGGACAAATTCACCCCTCCACTTT
TRBJ1-4 . TRBV7-8 few CASSLNTGSNEKLFF TGTGCCAGCAGCTTAAATACAGGGTCGAATGAAAAACTGTTTTTT
TRBJ2-5 TRBD2 TRBV19 . CASSIQGGETQYF TGTGCCAGTAGTATTCAGGGAGGGGAGACCCAGTACTTC
TRBJ2-3 . TRBV19 . CASRTGTSTDTQYF TGTGCCAGTAGAACCGGGACTAGCACAGATACGCAGTATTTT
TRBJ2-5 . TRBV5-4 . CASSSGTGLQETQYF TGTGCCAGCAGCAGCGGGACAGGACTCCAAGAGACCCAGTACTTC
TRBJ1-6 . TRBV10-1 . CASSESVGGSPLHF TGCGCCAGCAGTGAGTCGGTGGGGGGATCACCCCTCCACTTT
TRBJ1-6 TRBD1 TRBV30 once CACSRPGQGGPLHF TGTGCCTGTTCTCGGCCGGGACAGGGGGGACCCCTCCACTTT
TRBJ2-1 . TRBV3-1/TRBV3-2 . CASSLSGSEQFF TGTGCCAGCAGCTTATCGGGGAGTGAGCAGTTCTTC
TRBJ2-1 . TRBV10-3 . CAISLDSLSYNEQFF TGTGCCATCAGCTTGGACAGTCTCTCCTACAATGAGCAGTTCTTC
TRBJ1-2 TRBD1 TRBV6-6 . CASSYLSTGTGYTF TGTGCCAGCAGTTACCTGTCGACAGGGACAGGCTACACCTTC
TRBJ2-3 TRBD2 TRBV4-3 . CASSQWTSGGATDTQYF TGCGCCAGCAGCCAGTGGACTAGCGGGGGGGCCACAGATACGCAGTATTTT
TRBJ1-2 TRBD1 TRBV27 few CASSFRGLIGYTF TGTGCCAGCAGTTTCAGGGGGCTGATTGGCTACACCTTC
TRBJ2-7 TRBD1 TRBV11-2 few CASSDGQGVSYEQYF TGTGCCAGCAGCGACGGACAGGGGGTCTCCTACGAGCAGTACTTC
TRBJ1-2 . TRBV5-6 . CASSLAQGIDYGYTF TGTGCCAGCAGCTTGGCCCAGGGGATCGACTATGGCTACACCTTC
TRBJ1-2 TRBD1 TRBV6-5 . CASSYRAGGNGYTF TGTGCCAGCAGTTACAGGGCAGGGGGTAATGGCTACACCTTC
TRBJ2-7 TRBD2 TRBV7-2 . CASSLMTSGGSGEQYF TGTGCCAGCAGCTTAATGACTAGCGGGGGGAGTGGCGAGCAGTACTTC